Each of the 9 T cell receptor beta chains below was sequenced from the same sample in a study of regulatory T cells in long-lasting Graves disease. Relying on iRepertoire HTBI primers and Arm-PCR of CDR3 regions, the team built TCR beta libraries. A single record per CDR3 protein comes from TCRdb applying MiXCR to the multiplex PCR reads. The sample carries 350,000 to 450,000 distinct CDR3 sequences, roughly 17% recorded once. Documented time point: newly diagnosed GD, antithyroid drugs for less than 3 months. The TCR library was made from RNA that had been extracted from PBMCs in TRIzol. These data are also associated with another study on T cells in Graves' hyperthyroidism and ophthalmopathy.

The starting material was peripheral blood mononuclear cells (PBMCs), obtained at new diagnosis, from a patient treated with antithyroid drugs. The receptor source for this set is a man aged 40-49 years with Graves disease.

This clonotype was seen at least ten times. This chain joins TRBV18 and TRBJ2-2, with D possibly matching TRBD1 (6 bases). The CDR3 length is 15 residues. Germline CDR1 reads KGHSH; CDR2 reads LQKENI. V was shortened by 5 bases and J by 4 bases, with 14 bases between the two germline ends. The CDR3 reads CASSDYRDGTGELFF. CDR3 bases: TGTGCCAGCTCAGACTACAGGGACGGCACCGGGGAGCTGTTTTTT.

This clonotype appeared many times. The V call is TRBV5-1, the J call TRBJ1-2; D gene unclear. V was clipped by 4 bases and J by 8 bases, with 12 bases between them. This CDR3 region has 12 residues. Germline CDR1 SGHRS, CDR2 YFSETQ. This chain's CDR3 is CASSDPGTGYTF. The CDR3 DNA sequence: TGCGCCAGCAGCGATCCGGGAACAGGCTACACCTTC.

There are many counts of this clonotype. The chain is built from TRBV2 and TRBJ2-7; 7 positions agree with TRBD1. The CDR3 has 14 amino acids. Germline assignment: CDR1 SNHLY and CDR2 FYNNEI. With 4 bases clipped from V and 1 base from J, the junction kept 4 bases outside the gene matches. The CDR3 bases are TGTGCCAGCAGTGGTACAGGGGTATCCTACGAGCAGTACTTC. Protein sequence: CASSGTGVSYEQYF.

This clonotype was counted at least ten times. The chain recombines TRBV28 with TRBJ1-1; possible D gene TRBD1, 6 bases. In germline, CDR1 is MDHEN, CDR2 SYDVKM. V was clipped by 7 bases and J by 6 bases, with 15 bases between them. The CDR3 length is 13 residues. This CDR3 reads CASTEQGNPEAFF. DNA of the CDR3: TGTGCCAGCACAGAACAGGGTAACCCTGAAGCTTTCTTT.

The V and J genes are TRBV7-9 and TRBJ2-2; tentative D call: TRBD2 (6 bases). V was trimmed by 1 base and J by 4 bases, leaving 10 bases between them. From germline, CDR1 is SEHNR and CDR2 FQNEAQ (reference sequence). This CDR3 spans 15 amino acids. DNA of the CDR3: TGTGCCAGCAGCTTAGGGGGGGACCCCACCGGGGAGCTGTTTTTT. Its protein product is CASSLGGDPTGELFF.

This clonotype was recorded at least ten times. The CDR3 here is CASSFGTGVNYGYTF. The CDR3 nucleotides are TGTGCCAGCAGTTTCGGGACAGGCGTTAACTATGGCTACACCTTC. The chain carries TRBV28 and TRBJ1-2; 8 bases map to TRBD1. CDR1 is MDHEN and CDR2 is SYDVKM in the germline V gene. The length of the CDR3 is 15 residues. The trim removed 3 bases at V and 1 base at J, leaving 4 bases unmatched.

This clonotype appeared a few times. The gene calls are TRBV19 and TRBJ1-4; 10 nucleotides line up with TRBD1. V dropped 7 bases and J dropped 8; count of bases not matched to a gene: 4. Germline V gene sequence: CDR1 LNHDA, CDR2 SQIVND (reference sequence). The CDR3 loop spans 13 amino acids. CDR3 bases: TGTGCCAGTACGGGACAGGGGAGAGAAAAACTGTTTTTT. Translation gives CASTGQGREKLFF.

This clonotype has at least ten counts. The gene calls are TRBV5-1 and TRBJ2-3; 10 bases match TRBD1. CDR1 and CDR2 (germline): SGHRS, YFSETQ. The trim removed 2 bases at V and 2 bases at J, leaving 5 bases unmatched. This CDR3 is built from 16 residues. CDR3 DNA: TGCGCCAGCAGCTTATTGGGGACAGGGGTCACAGATACGCAGTATTTT. Translation: CASSLLGTGVTDTQYF.

This clonotype was seen repeatedly, ten times or more. The junction does not match germline at one end; this may be a read error. The chain combines TRBV15 with TRBJ2-7; D is possibly TRBD1 (5 bases). The CDR3 sequence is 13 residues long. From germline, CDR1 is LNHNV and CDR2 YYDKDF (reference sequence). Here the CDR3 DNA reads TGTGCCACCAGCACAAGTTTTCTCAGGGTTTCGGCTTTC. Its protein product is CATSTSFLRVSAF.